This entry describes one T cell receptor beta chain. Its antigen is still unknown. Extracted total RNA amounted to at least 6 micrograms for each sample. The entry originates in a study of blood T cells in healthy people across ages. Findings and caveats of the study: A strong correlation was found between TCR beta diversity and the percentage of naive T cells.

The use of a sample-barcoded 5' primer and a J-beta primer mix characterized a second PCR of about 7 to 12 cycles. TCRdb recomputed calls from the 5' RACE reads with MiXCR, one row per CDR3 protein. This repertoire shows some 1.6 million distinct CDR3 sequences, 30% to 40% found once; its top ten account for roughly 12%. The germline gives CDR1 LGHNA, CDR2 YNFKEQ. The CDR3 runs to 17 residues. The ends lost 1 base at V and 1 base at J; junction bases unmatched: 9. The sequenced sample consisted of blood. The V gene is TRBV4-2, the J gene TRBJ2-5; 7 bases align to TRBD2. The clonotype was recovered from a woman aged 25 to 39 in good health. The CDR3: CASSQVDSSGFQETQYF. CDR3 DNA: TGTGCCAGCAGCCAAGTAGATAGTAGCGGGTTCCAAGAGACCCAGTACTTC.